One T cell receptor beta chain is described in this entry. This clone was seen only once. Its target antigen remains unknown. Nothing much larger sits one base from this clone, and base qualities are not available. TCRbeta CDR3 regions were amplified from genomic DNA using the immunoSEQ Assay, a bias-controlled multiplex PCR. For the original study's pipeline: Nucleated cell counts per sample were estimated from amplification of reference gene primers within the assay. Sequence reads were collapsed and filtered to measure the absolute abundance of every unique TCRbeta CDR3 rearrangement. For each sample, productive Simpson clonality was calculated as the square root of Simpson's diversity index across productive rearrangements. TCRdb holds this immuneACCESS table with in-frame rearrangements only. Some clones are missing; in checked studies, unresolved V genes explain under half, and the rest has no known cause. For V, J and clone size, that table is used; D and trimming come from the DNA. The sample table holds roughly 330,000 clones, of which over 75% were seen once. The ten largest account for roughly 5.3% of the sample.

Enrolling through a virtual design, the prospective study's participants ranged in age from roughly 18 to 90 years and lived across 24 United States geographic areas. In the prospective study, participants were assigned to cohorts based on the clinical history participants reported in a screening survey and a study questionnaire. Recovered participants in ImmuneRACE Cohort 3 were defined as having two consecutive negative NP/OP PCR tests, clearance from a healthcare professional, or resolution of symptoms. Each participant in the prospective study had whole blood, serum and a nasopharyngeal or oropharyngeal swab collected by mobile phlebotomists. Additional blood draws and questionnaires over an approximately 2-month period could optionally be provided by prospective study participants. Before DNA extraction, prospective study blood samples were shipped either frozen or at room temperature. The data derive from a study of blood T cell repertoires in COVID-19 (dated by TCRdb to the early 2020s). General notes on the study: Collaborator samples came from the United States, Italy and Spain and covered acute and convalescent phases of COVID-19. The material from the prospective study consisted of cDNA or gDNA derived from T cells, B-cell-depleted T cells, or PBMCs. The repertoires were released in a freely available public database intended as a resource for research on the immune response to SARS-CoV-2. Sample metadata almost always included a de-identified subject ID, COVID-19 status, age in years and sex. Where available, HLA class I and class II types were obtained from metadata supplied by the sample provider rather than from assay-based typing. Subjects who had been exposed to COVID-19, were actively infected with it, or had recovered from it provided the deeply sampled blood TCRbeta repertoires that made up the dataset. Samples were obtained from the ongoing ImmuneRACE study (first 160 participants) and from about 1,300 subjects provided by 6 global collaborators.

Findings and caveats that apply to the study as a whole: Clinical and demographic metadata were provided uncurated, with the amount varying by source and participant.

Relative to germline, V is missing 3 bases and J is missing 11 bases, with 15 bases of the junction outside any gene match. The CDR3 starts with the cysteine, ends with the phenylalanine, and has 15 residues. CDR3 DNA only is kept here, 45 bases in frame from base 1. CDR1 and CDR2, looked up from the germline V gene, are KGHSH and LQKENI. This receptor was taken from a woman aged 25 to 39 who had recovered from COVID-19. The material sequenced was PBMCs or T cells enriched from blood (not recorded which). The chain is assembled from TRBV18 and TRBJ1-1; 7 of the junction bases match TRBD1. The sequenced DNA: TGTGCCAGCTCACCCTTTCGATCGGGACAGAGTGTGGCTTTCTTT. Its translation reads: CASSPFRSGQSVAFF.